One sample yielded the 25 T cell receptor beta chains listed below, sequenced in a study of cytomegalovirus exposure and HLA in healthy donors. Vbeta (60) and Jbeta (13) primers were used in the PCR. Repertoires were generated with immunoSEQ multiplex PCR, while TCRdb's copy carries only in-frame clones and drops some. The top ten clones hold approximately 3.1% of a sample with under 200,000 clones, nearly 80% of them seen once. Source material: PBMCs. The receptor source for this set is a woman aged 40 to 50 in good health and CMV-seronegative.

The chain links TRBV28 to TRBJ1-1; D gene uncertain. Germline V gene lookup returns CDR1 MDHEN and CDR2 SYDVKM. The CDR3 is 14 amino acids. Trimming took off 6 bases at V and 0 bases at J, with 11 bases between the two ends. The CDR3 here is CASRQFRMNTEAFF. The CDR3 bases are TGTGCCAGCAGACAGTTTCGGATGAACACTGAAGCTTTCTTT.

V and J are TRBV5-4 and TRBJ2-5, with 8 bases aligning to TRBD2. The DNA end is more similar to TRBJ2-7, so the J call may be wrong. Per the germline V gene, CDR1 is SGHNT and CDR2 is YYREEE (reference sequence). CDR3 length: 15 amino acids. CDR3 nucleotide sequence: TGTGCCTCGAGGAGCTTCAGCGGGGGATCCTACGAGCAGTACTTC. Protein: CASRSFSGGSYEQYF.

CDR3 amino acids: CASSPGTVNFFRYGYTF. DNA for the CDR3: TGTGCCAGCAGCCCGGGGACAGTTAATTTTTTCCGCTATGGCTACACCTTC. This chain uses TRBV5-4 with TRBJ1-2; 7 bases are a match to TRBD1. Germline-derived CDR1 and CDR2 are SGHNT and YYREEE (reference sequence). With V trimmed by 4 bases and J by 4 bases, 16 bases remained unmatched. The CDR3 is 17 residues long.

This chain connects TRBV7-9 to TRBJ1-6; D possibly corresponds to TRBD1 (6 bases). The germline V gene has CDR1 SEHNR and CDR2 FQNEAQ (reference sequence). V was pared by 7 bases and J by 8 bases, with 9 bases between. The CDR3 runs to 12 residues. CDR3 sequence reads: CASTTGYSPLHF. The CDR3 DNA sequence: TGTGCCAGCACAACAGGGTATTCACCCCTCCACTTT.

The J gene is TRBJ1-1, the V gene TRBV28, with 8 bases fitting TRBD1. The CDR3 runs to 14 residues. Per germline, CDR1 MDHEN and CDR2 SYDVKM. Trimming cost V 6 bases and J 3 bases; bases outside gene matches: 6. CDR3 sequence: CASSSDRGYTEAFF. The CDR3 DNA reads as TGTGCCAGCAGCTCCGACAGGGGATACACTGAAGCTTTCTTT.

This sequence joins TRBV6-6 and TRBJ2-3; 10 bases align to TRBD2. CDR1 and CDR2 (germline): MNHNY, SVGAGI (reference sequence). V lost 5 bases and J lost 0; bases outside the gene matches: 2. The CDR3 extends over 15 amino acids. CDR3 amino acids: CASSLAGASTDTQYF. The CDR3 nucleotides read TGTGCCAGCAGTCTAGCGGGGGCCAGCACAGATACGCAGTATTTT.

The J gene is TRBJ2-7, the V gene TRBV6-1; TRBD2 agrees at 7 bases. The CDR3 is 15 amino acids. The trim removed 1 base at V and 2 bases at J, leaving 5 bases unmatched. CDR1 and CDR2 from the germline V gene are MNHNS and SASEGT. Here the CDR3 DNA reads TGTGCCAGCAGTGAAGGGGCTAGCGGTACCTACGAGCAGTACTTC. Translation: CASSEGASGTYEQYF.

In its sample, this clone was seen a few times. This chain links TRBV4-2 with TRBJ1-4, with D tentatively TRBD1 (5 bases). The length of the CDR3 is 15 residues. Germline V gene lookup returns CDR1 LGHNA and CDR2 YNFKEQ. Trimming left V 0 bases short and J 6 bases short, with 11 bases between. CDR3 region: CASSQETQVDEKLFF. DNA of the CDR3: TGTGCCAGCAGCCAAGAAACACAGGTTGATGAAAAACTGTTTTTT.

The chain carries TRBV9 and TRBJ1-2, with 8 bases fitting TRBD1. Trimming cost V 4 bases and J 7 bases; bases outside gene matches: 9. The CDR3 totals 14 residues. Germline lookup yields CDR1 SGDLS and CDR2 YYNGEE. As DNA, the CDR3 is TGTGCCAGCAGCACGGACAGGGTTGGAGGTGGCTACACCTTC. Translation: CASSTDRVGGGYTF. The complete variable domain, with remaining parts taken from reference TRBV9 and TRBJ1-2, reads DSGVTQTPKHLITATGQRVTLRCSPRSGDLSVYWYQQSLDQGLQFLIQYYNGEERAKGNILERFSAQQFPDLHSELNLSSLELGDSALYFCASSTDRVGGGYTFGSGTRLTVV.

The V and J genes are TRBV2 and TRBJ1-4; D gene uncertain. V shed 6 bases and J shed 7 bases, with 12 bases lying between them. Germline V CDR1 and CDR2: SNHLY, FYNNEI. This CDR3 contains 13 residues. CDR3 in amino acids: CASSEGDGEKLFF. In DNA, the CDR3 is TGTGCCAGCAGCGAGGGCGACGGTGAAAAACTGTTTTTT.

For the CDR3, the DNA is TGTGCCAGTAGCCGAACGGGGGGTGAGACCCAGTACTTC. It yields the protein CASSRTGGETQYF. This rearrangement joins TRBV19 to TRBJ2-5; 7 bases map to TRBD2. The CDR3 loop spans 13 amino acids. Germline values: CDR1 LNHDA, CDR2 SQIVND (reference sequence). Trimming took 6 bases from V and 5 from J; bases not matched to a gene: 6. The full variable domain, in which reference TRBV19 and TRBJ2-5 provide the parts outside the CDR3, is DGGITQSPKYLFRKEGQNVTLSCEQNLNHDAMYWYRQDPGQGLRLIYYSQIVNDFQKGDIAEGYSVSREKKESFPLTVTSAQKNPTAFYLCASSRTGGETQYFGPGTRLLVL.

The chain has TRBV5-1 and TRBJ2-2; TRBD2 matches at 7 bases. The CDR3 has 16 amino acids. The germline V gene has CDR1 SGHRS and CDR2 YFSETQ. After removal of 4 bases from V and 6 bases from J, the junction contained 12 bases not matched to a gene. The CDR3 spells CASSSGDYLPPGELFF. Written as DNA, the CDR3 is TGCGCCAGCAGCAGTGGGGACTACCTCCCTCCCGGGGAGCTGTTTTTT. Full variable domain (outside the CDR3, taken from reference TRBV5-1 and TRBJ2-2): KAGVTQTPRYLIKTRGQQVTLSCSPISGHRSVSWYQQTPGQGLQFLFEYFSETQRNKGNFPGRFSGRQFSNSRSEMNVSTLELGDSALYLCASSSGDYLPPGELFFGEGSRLTVL.

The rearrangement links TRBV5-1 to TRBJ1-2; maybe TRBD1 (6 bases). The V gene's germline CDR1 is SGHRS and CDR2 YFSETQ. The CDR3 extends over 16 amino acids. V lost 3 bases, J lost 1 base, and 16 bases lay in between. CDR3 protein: CASSSGTQSYNYGYTF. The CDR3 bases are TGCGCCAGCAGCTCCGGGACACAAAGTTATAACTATGGCTACACCTTC.

In nucleotides, the CDR3 is TGTGCCAGCAGCGTATTCCTTGCCGGCGAGCAGTACTTC. Encoded protein: CASSVFLAGEQYF. The V and J genes are TRBV9 and TRBJ2-7; no clear D gene. CDR3 length equals 13 residues. V lost 1 base and J lost 6, with 11 bases in between. Germline CDR1 and CDR2: SGDLS and YYNGEE.

CDR3 in amino acids: CASSLGGQRIMNTEAFF. In DNA, the CDR3 is TGCGCCAGCAGCTTGGGAGGACAGAGGATCATGAACACTGAAGCTTTCTTT. The rearrangement uses TRBV5-1 and TRBJ1-1, with D maybe TRBD1 (6 bases). V lost 0 bases, J lost 0 bases, and 15 bases lay in between. Germline values: CDR1 SGHRS, CDR2 YFSETQ. The CDR3 is made up of 17 amino acids.

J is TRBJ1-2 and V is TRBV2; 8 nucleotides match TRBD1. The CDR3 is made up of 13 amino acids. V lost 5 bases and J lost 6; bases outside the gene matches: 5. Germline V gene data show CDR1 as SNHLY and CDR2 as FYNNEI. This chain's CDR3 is CASSITGGDGYTF. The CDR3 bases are TGTGCCAGCAGTATCACAGGGGGGGATGGCTACACCTTC.

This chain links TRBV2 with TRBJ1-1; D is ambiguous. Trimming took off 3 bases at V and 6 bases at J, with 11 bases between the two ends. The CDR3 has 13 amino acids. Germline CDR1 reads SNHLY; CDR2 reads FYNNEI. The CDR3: CASSDPRSAEAFF. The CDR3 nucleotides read TGTGCCAGCAGTGATCCCCGGAGCGCTGAAGCTTTCTTT.

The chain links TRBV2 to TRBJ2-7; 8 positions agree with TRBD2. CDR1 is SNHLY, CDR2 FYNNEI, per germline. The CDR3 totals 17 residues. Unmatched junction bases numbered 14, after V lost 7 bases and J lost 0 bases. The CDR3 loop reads CASIQRGSPGLSYEQYF. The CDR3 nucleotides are TGTGCCAGCATCCAGCGGGGGTCCCCCGGTCTCTCCTACGAGCAGTACTTC.

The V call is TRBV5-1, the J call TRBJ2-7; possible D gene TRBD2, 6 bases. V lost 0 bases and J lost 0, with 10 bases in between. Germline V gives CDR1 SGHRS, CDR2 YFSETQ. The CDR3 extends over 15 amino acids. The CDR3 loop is CASSLGGGDSYEQYF. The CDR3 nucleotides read TGCGCCAGCAGCTTGGGGGGCGGGGACTCCTACGAGCAGTACTTC.

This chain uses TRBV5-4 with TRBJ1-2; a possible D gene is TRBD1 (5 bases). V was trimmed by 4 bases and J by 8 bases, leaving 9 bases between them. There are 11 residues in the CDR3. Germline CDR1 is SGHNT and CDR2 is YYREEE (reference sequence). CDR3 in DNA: TGTGCCAGCAGCCCAGGGTACGGCTACACCTTC. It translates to CASSPGYGYTF.

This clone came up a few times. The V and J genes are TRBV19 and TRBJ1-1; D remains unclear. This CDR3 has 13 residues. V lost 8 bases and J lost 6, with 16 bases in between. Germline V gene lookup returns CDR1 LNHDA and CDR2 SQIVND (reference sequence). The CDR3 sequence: CASQRAGEAEAFF. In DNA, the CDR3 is TGTGCCAGTCAGAGGGCGGGAGAGGCTGAAGCTTTCTTT.

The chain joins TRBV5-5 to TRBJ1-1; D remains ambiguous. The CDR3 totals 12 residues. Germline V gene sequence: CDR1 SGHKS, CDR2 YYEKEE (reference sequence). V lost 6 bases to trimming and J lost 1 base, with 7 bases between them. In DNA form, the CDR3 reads TGTGCCAGCAAGCTTGGGAACACTGAAGCTTTCTTT. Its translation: CASKLGNTEAFF.

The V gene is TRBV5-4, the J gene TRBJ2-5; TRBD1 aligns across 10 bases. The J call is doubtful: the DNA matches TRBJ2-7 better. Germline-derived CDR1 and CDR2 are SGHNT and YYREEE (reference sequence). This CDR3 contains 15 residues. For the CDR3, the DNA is TGTGCCAGCAGCAGCGGGACAGGGGCTTCCTACGAGCAGTACTTC. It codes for CASSSGTGASYEQYF.

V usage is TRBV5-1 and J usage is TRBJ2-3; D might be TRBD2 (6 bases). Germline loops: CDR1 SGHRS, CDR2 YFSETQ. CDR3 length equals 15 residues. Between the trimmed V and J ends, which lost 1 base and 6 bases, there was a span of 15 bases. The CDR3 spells CASSLTRGTVDTQYF. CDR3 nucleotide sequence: TGCGCCAGCAGCTTGACTCGCGGGACCGTGGATACGCAGTATTTT.

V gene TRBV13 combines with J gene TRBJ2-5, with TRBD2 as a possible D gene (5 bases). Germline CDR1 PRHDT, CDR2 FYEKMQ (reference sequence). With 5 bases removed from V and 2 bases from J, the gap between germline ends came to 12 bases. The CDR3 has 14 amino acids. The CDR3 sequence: CASSPYRRQETQYF. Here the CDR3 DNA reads TGTGCCAGCAGCCCTTACCGGAGGCAAGAGACCCAGTACTTC.